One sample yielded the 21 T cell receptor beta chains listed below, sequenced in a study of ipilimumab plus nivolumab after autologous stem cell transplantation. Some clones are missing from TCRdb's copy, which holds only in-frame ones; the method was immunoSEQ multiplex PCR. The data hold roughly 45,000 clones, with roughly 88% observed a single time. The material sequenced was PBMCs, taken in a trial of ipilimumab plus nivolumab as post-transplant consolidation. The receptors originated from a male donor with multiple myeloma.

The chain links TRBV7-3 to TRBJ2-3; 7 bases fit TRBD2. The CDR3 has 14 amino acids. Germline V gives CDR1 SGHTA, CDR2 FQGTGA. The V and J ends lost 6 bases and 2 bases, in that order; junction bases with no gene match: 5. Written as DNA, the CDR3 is TGTGCCAGCAGGAGGGCGGGGGACACAGATACGCAGTATTTT. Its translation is CASRRAGDTDTQYF.

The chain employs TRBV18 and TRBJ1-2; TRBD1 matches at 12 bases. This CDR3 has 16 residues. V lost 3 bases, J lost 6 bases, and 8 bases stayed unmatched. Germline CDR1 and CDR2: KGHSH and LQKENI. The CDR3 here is CASSPSGTGGADGYTF. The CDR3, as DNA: TGTGCCAGCTCACCCTCCGGGACAGGGGGCGCGGATGGCTACACCTTC.

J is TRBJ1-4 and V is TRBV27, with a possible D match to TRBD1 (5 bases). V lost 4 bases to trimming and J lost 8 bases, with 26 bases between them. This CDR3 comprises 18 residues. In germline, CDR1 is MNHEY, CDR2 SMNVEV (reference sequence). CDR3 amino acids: CASSSLKPRGRAGEKLFF. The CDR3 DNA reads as TGTGCCAGCAGTTCGCTTAAACCCCGGGGCAGGGCAGGGGAAAAACTGTTTTTT.

CDR3 sequence: CASSRRSSYNEQFF. CDR3 DNA sequence: TGCGCCAGCAGCCGCAGGAGCTCCTACAATGAGCAGTTCTTC. The genes are TRBV10-1 and TRBJ2-1; no reliable D call. CDR1 is WNHNN and CDR2 is SYGVQD in the germline V gene (reference sequence). This CDR3 is 14 amino acids long. V dropped 6 bases and J dropped 0 bases, with 9 bases sitting between them.

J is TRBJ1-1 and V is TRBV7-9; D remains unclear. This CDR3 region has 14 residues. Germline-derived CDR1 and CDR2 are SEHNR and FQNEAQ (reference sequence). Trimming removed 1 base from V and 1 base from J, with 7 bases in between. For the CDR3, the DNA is TGTGCCAGCAGCTTAGTCCGGGGGAACACTGAAGCTTTCTTT. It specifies CASSLVRGNTEAFF.

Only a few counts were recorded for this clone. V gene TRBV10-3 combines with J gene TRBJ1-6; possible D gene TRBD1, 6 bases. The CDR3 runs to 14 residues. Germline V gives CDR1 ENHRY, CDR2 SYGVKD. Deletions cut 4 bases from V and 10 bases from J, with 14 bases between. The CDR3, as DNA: TGTGCCATCAGTGGTAGGGGGGAGGACTCACCCCTCCACTTT. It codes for CAISGRGEDSPLHF.

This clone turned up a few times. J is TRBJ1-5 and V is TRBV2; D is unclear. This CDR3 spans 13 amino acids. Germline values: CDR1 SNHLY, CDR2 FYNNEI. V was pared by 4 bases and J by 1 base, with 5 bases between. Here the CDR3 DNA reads TGTGCCAGCAGTGTAGAGAGCAATCAGCCCCAGCATTTT. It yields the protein CASSVESNQPQHF.

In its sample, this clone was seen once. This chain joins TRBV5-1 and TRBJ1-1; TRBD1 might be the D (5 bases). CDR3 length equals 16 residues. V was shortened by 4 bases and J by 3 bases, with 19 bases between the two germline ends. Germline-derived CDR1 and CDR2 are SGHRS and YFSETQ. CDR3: CASSLWGDPGDTEAFF. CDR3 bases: TGCGCCAGCAGCCTGTGGGGGGATCCCGGGGACACTGAAGCTTTCTTT. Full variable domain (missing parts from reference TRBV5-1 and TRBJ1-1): KAGVTQTPRYLIKTRGQQVTLSCSPISGHRSVSWYQQTPGQGLQFLFEYFSETQRNKGNFPGRFSGRQFSNSRSEMNVSTLELGDSALYLCASSLWGDPGDTEAFFGQGTRLTVV.

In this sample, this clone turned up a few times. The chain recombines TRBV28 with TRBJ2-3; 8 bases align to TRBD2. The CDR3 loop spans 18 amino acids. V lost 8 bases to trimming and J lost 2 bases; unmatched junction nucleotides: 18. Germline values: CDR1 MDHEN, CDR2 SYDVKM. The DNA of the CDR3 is TGTGCCAGCCCGCCCGCTAGCGGGCCCTACCCCTACACAGATACGCAGTATTTT. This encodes CASPPASGPYPYTDTQYF.

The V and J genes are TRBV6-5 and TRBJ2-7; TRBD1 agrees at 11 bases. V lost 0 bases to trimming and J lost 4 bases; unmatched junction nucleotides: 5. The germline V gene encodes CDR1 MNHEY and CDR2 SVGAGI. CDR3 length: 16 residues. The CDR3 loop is CASSYSGGTGGYEQYF. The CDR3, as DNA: TGTGCCAGCAGTTACTCGGGTGGGACAGGGGGATACGAGCAGTACTTC.

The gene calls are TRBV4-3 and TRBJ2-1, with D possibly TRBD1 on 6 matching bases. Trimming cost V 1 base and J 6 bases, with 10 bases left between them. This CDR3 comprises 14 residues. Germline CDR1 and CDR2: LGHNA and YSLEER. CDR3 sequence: CASSQAGVSNEQFF. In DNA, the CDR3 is TGCGCCAGCAGCCAAGCAGGGGTTTCCAATGAGCAGTTCTTC.

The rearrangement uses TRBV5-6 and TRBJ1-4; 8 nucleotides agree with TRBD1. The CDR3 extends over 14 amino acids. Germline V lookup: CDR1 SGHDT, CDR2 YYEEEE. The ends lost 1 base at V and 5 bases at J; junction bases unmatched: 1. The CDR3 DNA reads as TGTGCCAGCAGCTTGAGGACAGGGAATGAAAAACTGTTTTTT. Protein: CASSLRTGNEKLFF.

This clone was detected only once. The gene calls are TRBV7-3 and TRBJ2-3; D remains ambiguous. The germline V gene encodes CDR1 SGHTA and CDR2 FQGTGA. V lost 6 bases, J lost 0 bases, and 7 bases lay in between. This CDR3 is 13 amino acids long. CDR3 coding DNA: TGTGCCAGCAGTCCTACTAGCACAGATACGCAGTATTTT. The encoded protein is CASSPTSTDTQYF.

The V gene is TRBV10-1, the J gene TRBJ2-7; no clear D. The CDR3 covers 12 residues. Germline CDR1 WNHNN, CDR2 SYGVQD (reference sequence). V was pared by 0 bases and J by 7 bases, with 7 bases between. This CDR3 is CASSESVGEQYF. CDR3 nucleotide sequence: TGCGCCAGCAGTGAGTCCGTGGGAGAGCAGTACTTC.

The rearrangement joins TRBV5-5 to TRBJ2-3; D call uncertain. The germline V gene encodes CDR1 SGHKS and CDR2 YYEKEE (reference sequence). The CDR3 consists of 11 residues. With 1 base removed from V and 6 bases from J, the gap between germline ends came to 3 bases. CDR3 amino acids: CASSLSDTQYF. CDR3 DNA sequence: TGTGCCAGCAGCTTGTCGGATACGCAGTATTTT.

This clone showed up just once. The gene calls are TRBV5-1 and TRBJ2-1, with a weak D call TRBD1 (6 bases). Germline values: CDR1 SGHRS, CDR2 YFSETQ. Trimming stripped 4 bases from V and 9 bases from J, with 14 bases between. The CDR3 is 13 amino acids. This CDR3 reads CASSLGQLGEQFF. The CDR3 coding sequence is TGCGCCAGCAGCCTCGGACAGCTCGGTGAGCAGTTCTTC.

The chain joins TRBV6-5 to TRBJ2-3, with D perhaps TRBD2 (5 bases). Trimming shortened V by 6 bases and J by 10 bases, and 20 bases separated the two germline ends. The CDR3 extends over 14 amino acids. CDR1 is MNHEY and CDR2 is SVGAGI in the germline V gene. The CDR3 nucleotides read TGTGCCAGCAGCCTCGAGGGTGACGGTTCGTCGCAGTATTTT. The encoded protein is CASSLEGDGSSQYF.

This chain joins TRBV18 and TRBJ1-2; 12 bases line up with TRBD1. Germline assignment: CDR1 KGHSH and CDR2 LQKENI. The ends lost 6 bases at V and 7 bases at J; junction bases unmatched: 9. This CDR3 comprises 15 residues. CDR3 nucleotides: TGTGCCAGCTCCCCCGGGACAGGGGGCTCTAGTGGCTACACCTTC. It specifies CASSPGTGGSSGYTF. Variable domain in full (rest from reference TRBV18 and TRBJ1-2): NAGVMQNPRHLVRRRGQEARLRCSPMKGHSHVYWYRQLPEEGLKFMVYLQKENIIDESGMPKERFSAEFPKEGPSILRIQQVVRGDSAAYFCASSPGTGGSSGYTFGSGTRLTVV.

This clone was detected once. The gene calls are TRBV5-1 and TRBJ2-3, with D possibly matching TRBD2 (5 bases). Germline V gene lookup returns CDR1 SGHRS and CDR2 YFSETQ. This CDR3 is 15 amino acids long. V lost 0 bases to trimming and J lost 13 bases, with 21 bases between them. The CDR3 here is CASSLGEGGPRREYF. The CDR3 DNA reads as TGCGCCAGCAGCTTGGGGGAAGGAGGTCCCCGCCGGGAGTATTTT.

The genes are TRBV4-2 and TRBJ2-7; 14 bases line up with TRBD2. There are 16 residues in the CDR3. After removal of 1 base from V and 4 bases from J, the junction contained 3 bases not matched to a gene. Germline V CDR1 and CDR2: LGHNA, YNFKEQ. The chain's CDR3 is CASSQGLAGGIYEQYF. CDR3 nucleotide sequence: TGTGCCAGCAGCCAAGGACTAGCGGGAGGGATTTACGAGCAGTACTTC.

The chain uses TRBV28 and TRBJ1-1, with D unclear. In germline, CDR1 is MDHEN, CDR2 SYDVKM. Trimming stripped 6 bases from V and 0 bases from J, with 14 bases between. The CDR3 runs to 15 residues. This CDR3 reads CASRPPSRMNTEAFF. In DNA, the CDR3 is TGTGCCAGCAGGCCCCCCAGTCGCATGAACACTGAAGCTTTCTTT.